A selection of T cell receptor beta chains follows, all from one sample in a study of identifying expanded T cells in peripheral blood. The data were produced by immunoSEQ multiplex PCR, yet TCRdb's version contains in-frame clones alone and is incomplete. Among approximately 130,000 clones, roughly 80% were seen once, and the ten largest hold approximately 3%. The sequencing sample was made of blood. All receptors derive from a person aged 18 to 75 in good health. Both conserved end residues are part of each CDR3. A D gene is named only where the DNA matches it firmly. Some rows have no size entry. The others give once, few or many, or a class for an expanded clone.

j_call | v_call | clone_size | d_call | cdr3_length | cdr3_aa | cdr3_nt
TRBJ2-7 | TRBV30 | - | - | 13 | CAWAKNRVSEQYF | TGTGCCTGGGCAAAAAACAGGGTAAGCGAGCAGTACTTC
TRBJ2-5 | TRBV19 | - | TRBD1 | 12 | CATSDRVWTQYF | TGTGCCACTTCGGACAGGGTTTGGACCCAGTACTTC
TRBJ1-1 | TRBV6-5 | - | - | 11 | CASSSRTEAFF | TGTGCCTCATCCTCGAGGACTGAAGCTTTCTTT
TRBJ1-1 | TRBV14 | - | - | 13 | CASSQDLATEAFF | TGTGCCAGCAGCCAAGACCTGGCCACTGAAGCTTTCTTT
TRBJ1-1 | TRBV27 | - | - | 12 | CASSSGGTEAFF | TGTGCCAGCAGTTCCGGGGGGACTGAAGCTTTCTTT
TRBJ2-5 | TRBV7-2 | - | TRBD2 | 16 | CASSLAGTRVKETQYF | TGTGCCAGCAGCTTAGCGGGGACTAGAGTCAAAGAGACCCAGTACTTC
TRBJ2-3 | TRBV11-2 | - | - | 17 | CASSLLGPSASTDTQYF | TGTGCCAGCAGCCTATTAGGTCCGAGCGCTAGCACAGATACGCAGTATTTT
TRBJ2-3 | TRBV7-6 | - | - | 16 | CASSLGGGPGTDTQYF | TGTGCCAGCAGCTTAGGGGGGGGGCCTGGCACAGATACGCAGTATTTT
TRBJ2-7 | TRBV5-1 | - | TRBD1 | 14 | CASSSAGGLYEQYF | TGCGCCAGCAGTTCGGCAGGGGGTCTCTACGAGCAGTACTTC
TRBJ1-2 | TRBV6-5 | - | TRBD1 | 14 | CASSRGQGGYGYTF | TGTGCCAGCAGCCGCGGACAGGGAGGCTATGGCTACACCTTC
TRBJ1-1 | TRBV4-1 | - | - | 15 | CASSRGPWENTEAFF | TGCGCCAGCAGCCGAGGACCGTGGGAGAACACTGAAGCTTTCTTT
TRBJ2-1 | TRBV15 | - | - | 15 | CATSITRADGDEQFF | TGTGCCACCAGCATAACAAGGGCCGACGGGGATGAGCAGTTCTTC
TRBJ1-5 | TRBV7-9 | - | TRBD1 | 19 | CASSHFEGAGVSSNQPQHF | TGTGCCAGCAGTCACTTCGAGGGGGCAGGGGTTTCAAGCAATCAGCCCCAGCATTTT
TRBJ2-7 | TRBV27 | - | - | 13 | CASSLSLGNEQYF | TGTGCCAGCAGTTTATCTTTAGGGAACGAGCAGTACTTC
TRBJ2-4 | TRBV6-5 | - | - | 15 | CASSYSYQAKNIQYF | TGTGCCAGCAGTTATAGTTACCAAGCCAAAAACATTCAGTACTTC
TRBJ1-5 | TRBV9 | - | - | 15 | CASSVGVSVNQPQHF | TGTGCCAGCAGCGTAGGGGTCAGCGTCAATCAGCCCCAGCATTTT
TRBJ2-7 | TRBV16 | - | TRBD2 | 16 | CASSRLKTRQRGEQYF | TGTGCCAGCAGCCGCCTAAAAACTAGACAGCGGGGAGAGCAGTACTTC
TRBJ1-6 | TRBV18 | - | - | 13 | CASSRDTNSPLHF | TGTGCCAGCTCCCGGGACACCAATTCACCCCTCCACTTT
TRBJ1-1 | TRBV18 | - | - | 12 | CASSLLDSGAFF | TGTGCCAGCTCCCTCCTAGATTCAGGAGCTTTCTTT
TRBJ2-6 | TRBV5-3 | - | - | 18 | CASPTLPGPRSGANVLTF | TGTGCCAGTCCTACTTTACCGGGACCCCGCTCTGGGGCCAACGTCCTGACTTTC
TRBJ2-3 | TRBV6-6 | - | - | 15 | CASSLLMGLTDTQYF | TGTGCCAGCAGCCTCCTTATGGGGCTTACAGATACGCAGTATTTT
TRBJ1-3 | TRBV14 | - | TRBD1 | 15 | CASSRRDSLGDTIYF | TGTGCCAGCAGCAGACGGGACAGCCTAGGGGACACCATATATTTT
TRBJ2-7 | TRBV7-2 | - | TRBD2 | 18 | CASSQGLAGGAIPYEQYF | TGTGCCAGCAGCCAAGGACTAGCGGGGGGGGCCATTCCCTACGAGCAGTACTTC
TRBJ1-1 | TRBV4-1 | - | - | 17 | CASSRSPMGKGNTEAFF | TGCGCCAGCAGCCGATCCCCGATGGGGAAGGGGAACACTGAAGCTTTCTTT
TRBJ1-1 | TRBV2 | once | - | 11 | CASILRAEAFF | TGTGCCAGCATCCTCCGGGCTGAAGCTTTCTTT
TRBJ1-2 | TRBV28 | - | - | 10 | CASRGYGYTF | TGTGCCAGCAGGGGGTATGGCTACACCTTC
TRBJ1-5 | TRBV6-1 | once | - | 15 | CAGSGDTGTNQPQHF | TGTGCCGGCTCGGGAGATACAGGGACCAATCAGCCCCAGCATTTT
TRBJ1-1 | TRBV11-2 | - | - | 14 | CASSLAGVNTEAFF | TGTGCCAGCAGCTTAGCCGGGGTGAACACTGAAGCTTTCTTT
TRBJ1-1 | TRBV6-6 | - | - | 13 | CASSTGGYAEAFF | TGTGCCAGCAGCACTGGAGGCTACGCGGAAGCTTTCTTT
TRBJ2-5 | TRBV7-6 | - | TRBD2 | 15 | CASSLARGAQETQYF | TGTGCCAGCAGCTTAGCGCGGGGGGCTCAGGAGACCCAGTACTTC
TRBJ2-3 | TRBV25-1 | - | - | 15 | CASSESFGQRDTQYF | TGTGCCAGCAGTGAATCTTTCGGACAGAGGGATACGCAGTATTTT
TRBJ2-3 | TRBV10-3 | - | - | 15 | CAISESGTSTDTQYF | TGTGCCATCAGTGAGTCAGGGACTAGCACAGATACGCAGTATTTT
TRBJ2-1 | TRBV5-3 | - | - | 11 | CARTSLHEQFF | TGTGCCAGAACGAGCCTCCATGAGCAGTTCTTC
TRBJ2-2 | TRBV18 | - | - | 12 | CASSPPNRELFF | TGTGCCAGCTCACCACCCAACCGGGAGCTGTTTTTT
TRBJ1-5 | TRBV30 | - | - | 13 | CACSLGSNQPQHF | TGTGCCTGTTCCCTGGGTAGTAATCAGCCCCAGCATTTT
TRBJ1-2 | TRBV2 | - | - | 16 | CASYGQGTEFGYGYTF | TGTGCCAGCTACGGGCAGGGAACAGAGTTTGGCTATGGCTACACCTTC
TRBJ2-7 | TRBV27 | - | - | 15 | CASSPLLGANYEQYF | TGTGCCAGCTCCCCCCTCTTAGGGGCAAACTACGAGCAGTACTTC
TRBJ2-7 | TRBV5-1 | - | TRBD1 | 15 | CASSLAGTGGYEQYF | TGCGCCAGCAGCTTGGCCGGGACAGGGGGCTACGAGCAGTACTTC
TRBJ1-3 | TRBV5-4 | - | TRBD1 | 16 | CASSPMDRSYGNTIYF | TGTGCCAGCAGCCCAATGGACAGGTCTTACGGAAACACCATATATTTT
TRBJ2-6 | TRBV5-5 | - | TRBD1 | 13 | CASIRQGADVLTF | TGTGCCAGCATCCGACAGGGGGCGGACGTCCTGACTTTC
TRBJ2-4 | TRBV27 | - | - | 17 | CASSPPSSLFAKNIQYF | TGTGCCAGCAGTCCTCCCTCTTCTTTGTTTGCCAAAAACATTCAGTACTTC
TRBJ1-1 | TRBV30 | few | - | 12 | CAWARGNTEAFF | TGTGCCTGGGCACGGGGGAACACTGAAGCTTTCTTT
TRBJ1-1 | TRBV7-2 | - | TRBD1 | 14 | CASSVQGQGTEAFF | TGTGCCAGCAGCGTACAGGGGCAGGGAACTGAAGCTTTCTTT
TRBJ2-1 | TRBV7-6 | - | TRBD2 | 16 | CASSPPGLAGIEEQFF | TGTGCCAGCAGCCCTCCGGGACTAGCGGGGATTGAGGAGCAGTTCTTC
TRBJ1-2 | TRBV27 | - | - | 14 | CASSLQGPGYGYTF | TGTGCCAGCAGTTTACAGGGGCCCGGCTATGGCTACACCTTC
TRBJ1-2 | TRBV15 | - | TRBD1 | 18 | CATSRIRDRVPRNYGYTF | TGTGCCACCAGCAGGATCCGGGACAGGGTGCCGCGGAACTATGGCTACACCTTC
TRBJ1-1 | TRBV19 | - | TRBD1 | 15 | CASSIGTGMNTEAFF | TGTGCCAGTAGTATTGGGACAGGAATGAACACTGAAGCTTTCTTT
TRBJ1-1 | TRBV20-1 | few | - | 11 | CSAWLNTEAFF | TGCAGTGCGTGGTTGAACACTGAAGCTTTCTTT
TRBJ1-2 | TRBV9 | - | - | 13 | CASSTADGYGYTF | TGTGCCAGCAGCACTGCGGACGGCTATGGCTACACCTTC
TRBJ2-7 | TRBV6-6 | - | TRBD1 | 16 | CASAGYRDRGSREQYF | TGTGCCAGCGCGGGATACCGGGACAGGGGATCTCGCGAGCAGTACTTC
TRBJ2-5 | TRBV9 | - | - | 13 | CASSVVGEETQYF | TGTGCCAGCAGCGTAGTAGGAGAAGAGACCCAGTACTTC
TRBJ1-1 | TRBV6-5 | - | - | 15 | CASSYSDAPRVEAFF | TGTGCCAGCAGTTACTCGGATGCGCCCCGGGTTGAAGCTTTCTTT
TRBJ2-7 | TRBV25-1 | few | TRBD2 | 13 | CASVSAGAYEQYF | TGTGCCAGCGTATCAGCGGGGGCCTACGAGCAGTACTTC